Shown below are 30 T cell receptor beta chains from a single sample sequenced in a study of CD4 T cells in relation to SARS-CoV-2 and coronaviruses. Clones were sequenced by immunoSEQ multiplex PCR, and TCRdb holds only the in-frame ones, with some missing. The repertoire holds around 28,000 clones, with 65% to 80% as singletons. These receptors have no known antigen. Sequencing was carried out using memory CD4+ T cells from PBMCs, cultured in vitro. The origin of the receptors is an adult with COVID-19.

This clone was seen a few times. This sequence joins TRBV5-4 and TRBJ2-5; 9 bases are shared with TRBD1. The ends lost 0 bases at V and 4 bases at J; junction bases unmatched: 4. This CDR3 is 15 amino acids long. The germline gives CDR1 SGHNT, CDR2 YYREEE (reference sequence). CDR3 coding DNA: TGTGCCAGCAGCTTGGACAGGGGGCAAATAGAGACCCAGTACTTC. It is translated as CASSLDRGQIETQYF.

This clone was seen only a few times. V gene TRBV15 combines with J gene TRBJ2-7, with 10 bases that match TRBD1. V shed 0 bases and J 4 bases; nucleotides not matched to a gene: 12. This CDR3 has 18 residues. Germline CDR1 and CDR2: LNHNV and YYDKDF (reference sequence). The CDR3, as DNA: TGTGCCACCAGCAGAGATAAGAGGTACCGGGACAGGGGATACGAGCAGTACTTC. Amino acid sequence: CATSRDKRYRDRGYEQYF.

The V and J genes are TRBV5-1 and TRBJ2-7, with D possibly being TRBD1 (6 bases). This CDR3 is 17 amino acids long. The V end lost 5 bases, the J end lost 2 bases, and 23 bases lay between the germline ends. Germline CDR1 and CDR2: SGHRS and YFSETQ. CDR3 DNA sequence: TGCGCCAGCAGTTTGACGTTACGGACAGCGTCCCCCTACGAGCAGTACTTC. Translated: CASSLTLRTASPYEQYF.

This chain links TRBV5-5 with TRBJ2-1, with 12 nucleotides matching TRBD1. Losses at the gene ends were 0 bases for V and 8 bases for J; bases not matched to a gene: 3. The CDR3 is 15 amino acids. CDR1 and CDR2 from the germline V gene are SGHKS and YYEKEE (reference sequence). CDR3 sequence reads: CASSLVGQGAYEQFF. The CDR3 nucleotides are TGTGCCAGCAGCTTGGTGGGACAGGGGGCTTATGAGCAGTTCTTC.

In its sample, this clone was seen once. The rearrangement joins TRBV18 to TRBJ2-1; D not certain. Germline V gives CDR1 KGHSH, CDR2 LQKENI. Trimming pared 0 bases from V and 5 bases from J, leaving 11 bases between. The CDR3 is 15 residues long. CDR3 DNA sequence: TGTGCCAGCTCACCACCCTCTAGGGCCAACAATGAGCAGTTCTTC. As protein: CASSPPSRANNEQFF. Supplemented by reference TRBV18 and TRBJ2-1, the full variable domain reads NAGVMQNPRHLVRRRGQEARLRCSPMKGHSHVYWYRQLPEEGLKFMVYLQKENIIDESGMPKERFSAEFPKEGPSILRIQQVVRGDSAAYFCASSPPSRANNEQFFGPGTRLTVL.

The gene calls are TRBV27 and TRBJ1-6; 7 nucleotides match TRBD1. This CDR3 is 14 amino acids long. The germline CDR1 and CDR2 sequences are MNHEY and SMNVEV (reference sequence). V gave up 6 bases and J gave up 10 bases; unmatched junction bases: 9. The DNA for the CDR3 is TGTGCCAGCAGCGACAGGGAGTCTTGGTCACCCCTCCACTTT. Translation: CASSDRESWSPLHF.

The chain couples TRBV7-2 to TRBJ2-7, with D tentatively TRBD2 (6 bases). Germline V lookup: CDR1 SGHTA, CDR2 FQGNSA. The CDR3 covers 13 residues. The V end lost 6 bases, the J end lost 5 bases, and 14 bases lay between the germline ends. In DNA, the CDR3 is TGTGCCAGCAGGCAGGGAGGAGGGAACGAGCAGTACTTC. Translated: CASRQGGGNEQYF.

The genes are TRBV28 and TRBJ2-5, with D possibly matching TRBD1 (5 bases). The CDR3 length is 15 residues. V was pared by 5 bases and J by 4 bases, with 17 bases between. CDR1 and CDR2 from the germline V gene are MDHEN and SYDVKM. This chain's CDR3 is CASSLIKGLLETQYF. The CDR3 coding sequence is TGTGCCAGCAGTCTGATAAAGGGGCTACTAGAGACCCAGTACTTC.

The rearrangement uses TRBV30 and TRBJ2-5, with TRBD2 matching 7 bases. Germline assignment: CDR1 GTSNPN and CDR2 SVGIG (reference sequence). V dropped 6 bases and J dropped 5; count of bases not matched to a gene: 9. This CDR3 is 13 amino acids long. The CDR3, as DNA: TGTGCCTGCAGGACTAGTGGATCGGAGACCCAGTACTTC. Translating it yields CACRTSGSETQYF. Supplemented by reference TRBV30 and TRBJ2-5, the full variable domain reads SQTIHQWPATLVQPVGSPLSLECTVEGTSNPNLYWYRQAAGRGLQLLFYSVGIGQISSEVPQNLSASRPQDRQFILSSKKLLLSDSGFYLCACRTSGSETQYFGPGTRLLVL.

The CDR3 DNA sequence: TGTGCCAGCAGCTATGAAACGGAAGACACAGATACGCAGTATTTT. Its translation is CASSYETEDTDTQYF. This chain uses TRBV7-6 with TRBJ2-3, with unresolved D. The V end was cut by 4 bases, the J end by 2 bases, with 13 bases between. CDR3 size: 15 residues. Germline loops: CDR1 SGHVS, CDR2 FNYEAQ.

In this sample, this clone turned up a few times. The chain is built from TRBV5-4 and TRBJ2-1; 14 bases map to TRBD2. CDR3 size: 16 residues. Per the germline V gene, CDR1 is SGHNT and CDR2 is YYREEE (reference sequence). V trimming: 4 bases; J trimming: 5 bases; junction bases outside the gene matches: 5. CDR3 protein: CASSPPGLAGDNEQFF. CDR3 bases: TGTGCCAGCAGCCCACCGGGACTAGCGGGAGACAATGAGCAGTTCTTC.

The V gene is TRBV27, the J gene TRBJ2-7, with a possible D match to TRBD1 (6 bases). Germline V gene data show CDR1 as MNHEY and CDR2 as SMNVEV (reference sequence). With 6 bases removed from V and 1 base from J, the gap between germline ends came to 19 bases. This CDR3 comprises 16 residues. CDR3 sequence: CASSRTGNRVSYEQYF. CDR3 in DNA: TGTGCCAGCAGCAGAACGGGTAACAGGGTTTCCTACGAGCAGTACTTC.

V gene TRBV7-6 combines with J gene TRBJ2-3, with D perhaps matching TRBD2 (5 bases). The CDR3 has 13 amino acids. Germline V gene sequence: CDR1 SGHVS, CDR2 FNYEAQ. V lost 5 bases to trimming and J lost 8 bases, with 14 bases between them. This CDR3 reads CASSLNKGATQYF. CDR3 in DNA: TGTGCCAGCAGCCTCAACAAGGGAGCTACGCAGTATTTT.

V is TRBV19 and J is TRBJ1-5; D perhaps matches TRBD1 (6 bases). From germline, CDR1 is LNHDA and CDR2 SQIVND (reference sequence). This CDR3 contains 16 residues. V lost 3 bases to trimming and J lost 4 bases, with 16 bases between them. The CDR3 region is CASSIRSGAPNQPQHF. CDR3 bases: TGTGCCAGTAGTATTAGGTCAGGGGCGCCGAATCAGCCCCAGCATTTT.

The V call is TRBV28, the J call TRBJ2-5; a weak D match, TRBD2 (5 bases). Per germline, CDR1 MDHEN and CDR2 SYDVKM. The CDR3 is 15 amino acids. V was pared by 5 bases and J by 5 bases, with 18 bases between. This CDR3 reads CASSLWGANMETQYF. The CDR3 bases are TGTGCCAGCAGTCTTTGGGGAGCAAATATGGAGACCCAGTACTTC.

The chain links TRBV27 to TRBJ1-5; 8 bases are shared with TRBD1. Germline V gene data show CDR1 as MNHEY and CDR2 as SMNVEV (reference sequence). The trim removed 8 bases at V and 6 bases at J, leaving 9 bases unmatched. The CDR3 has 14 amino acids. In nucleotides, the CDR3 is TGTGCCAGCTCCACTGACAGGGGATCTCAGCCCCAGCATTTT. Translation: CASSTDRGSQPQHF.

The V call is TRBV7-5, the J call TRBJ2-7; no check of the table's D call, TRBD1, against the DNA was made. TRBV7-5 is flagged as a pseudogene. CDR3 length equals 17 residues. The CDR3 DNA is TGTGTCAGAAGCATCAAGCTTGGGACACAAGGCCCCTACGAGCAGTACTTC. Its protein product is CVRSIKLGTQGPYEQYF.

The rearrangement joins TRBV7-2 to TRBJ1-5; no firm D call. CDR1 and CDR2 (germline): SGHTA, FQGNSA. This CDR3 spans 15 amino acids. V lost 2 bases and J 2 bases, leaving 10 bases between the germline ends. CDR3 protein: CASSLFEVGNQPQHF. CDR3 DNA: TGTGCCAGCAGCTTATTTGAGGTGGGCAATCAGCCCCAGCATTTT.

The V call is TRBV5-1, the J call TRBJ2-7; TRBD2 matches at 13 bases. V trimming: 4 bases; J trimming: 4 bases; junction bases outside the gene matches: 5. Germline V gene sequence: CDR1 SGHRS, CDR2 YFSETQ. The CDR3 contains 15 residues. CDR3 bases: TGCGCCAGCAGCCTCGAGACTAGCGGGAGGTACGAGCAGTACTTC. This encodes CASSLETSGRYEQYF.

The V gene is TRBV5-5, the J gene TRBJ1-3; D is uncertain. The CDR3 runs to 14 residues. The V gene lost 1 base and the J gene lost 0 bases, with 5 bases spanning the gap. Germline V CDR1 and CDR2: SGHKS, YYEKEE (reference sequence). CDR3 protein: CASSLSVSGNTIYF. CDR3 sequence (DNA): TGTGCCAGCAGCTTGAGCGTCTCTGGAAACACCATATATTTT.

This sequence joins TRBV6-5 and TRBJ2-4; 7 bases are shared with TRBD2. J lost 7 bases, V lost 4 bases, and 13 bases had no gene match. Germline CDR1 reads MNHEY; CDR2 reads SVGAGI. The CDR3 has 16 amino acids. In DNA, the CDR3 is TGTGCCAGCAGTTCACATACTAGCGAACCGCAGAACATTCAGTACTTC. The encoded protein is CASSSHTSEPQNIQYF.

The chain employs TRBV28 and TRBJ2-7; D remains ambiguous. V lost 3 bases and J lost 4, with 16 bases in between. Per germline, CDR1 MDHEN and CDR2 SYDVKM. The CDR3 loop spans 15 amino acids. The CDR3 spells CASSFLRRGEYEQYF. CDR3 nucleotide sequence: TGTGCCAGCAGTTTTCTTAGGCGTGGGGAATACGAGCAGTACTTC. Based on the CDR3 plus reference TRBV28 and TRBJ2-7, the full variable domain is DVKVTQSSRYLVKRTGEKVFLECVQDMDHENMFWYRQDPGLGLRLIYFSYDVKMKEKGDIPEGYSVSREKKERFSLILESASTNQTSMYLCASSFLRRGEYEQYFGPGTRLTVT.

CDR3 in amino acids: CASSPRGTPITEAFF. CDR3 nucleotide sequence: TGTGCCAGCTCACCCCGCGGGACACCTATCACTGAAGCTTTCTTT. The chain links TRBV18 to TRBJ1-1; TRBD1 is a possible D gene (6 bases). Trimming shortened V by 3 bases and J by 4 bases, and 15 bases separated the two germline ends. The V gene's germline CDR1 is KGHSH and CDR2 LQKENI. This CDR3 has 15 amino acids.

The rearrangement joins TRBV9 to TRBJ2-1; 10 bases match TRBD2. Germline V lookup: CDR1 SGDLS, CDR2 YYNGEE. The V segment lost 2 bases and the J segment 2 bases; nucleotides outside the gene matches: 4. CDR3 length: 16 amino acids. CDR3 loop: CASSVVLAGAYNEQFF. The DNA of the CDR3 is TGTGCCAGCAGCGTGGTTCTAGCGGGAGCCTACAATGAGCAGTTCTTC. The whole variable domain, filled in from reference TRBV9 and TRBJ2-1, reads DSGVTQTPKHLITATGQRVTLRCSPRSGDLSVYWYQQSLDQGLQFLIQYYNGEERAKGNILERFSAQQFPDLHSELNLSSLELGDSALYFCASSVVLAGAYNEQFFGPGTRLTVL.

The chain links TRBV20-1 to TRBJ2-3; a weak D match, TRBD2 (6 bases). V dropped 0 bases and J dropped 12 bases, with 10 bases sitting between them. This CDR3 contains 11 residues. Germline-derived CDR1 and CDR2 are DFQATT and SNEGSKA (reference sequence). This chain's CDR3 is CSARDLAGQYF. CDR3 coding DNA: TGCAGTGCTAGAGATTTGGCGGGACAGTATTTT.

V gene TRBV5-6 combines with J gene TRBJ1-5; D remains unclear. V lost 2 bases, J lost 0 bases, and 6 bases lay in between. CDR1 is SGHDT and CDR2 is YYEEEE in the germline V gene. This CDR3 has 14 amino acids. The CDR3 reads CASSFRNSNQPQHF. The DNA for the CDR3 is TGTGCCAGCAGCTTTAGGAATAGCAATCAGCCCCAGCATTTT.

The chain employs TRBV18 and TRBJ1-4, with D perhaps TRBD1 (5 bases). This CDR3 is 16 amino acids long. CDR1 KGHSH and CDR2 LQKENI come from the germline V gene. Trimming took 2 bases from V and 8 from J, leaving 18 bases between them. The CDR3 DNA follows: TGTGCCAGCTCACCAGAGGTTTCGCAGGGTCGAGAAAAACTGTTTTTT. Its translation: CASSPEVSQGREKLFF.

The chain couples TRBV28 to TRBJ2-2; 13 nucleotides match TRBD2. The CDR3 is made up of 18 amino acids. V was clipped by 3 bases and J by 1 base; unmatched bases: 5. From germline, CDR1 is MDHEN and CDR2 SYDVKM. CDR3 nucleotide sequence: TGTGCCAGCAGTTTGGGACTAGCGGGGCATTTGAACACCGGGGAGCTGTTTTTT. This sequence encodes CASSLGLAGHLNTGELFF. The full variable domain, completed using reference TRBV28 and TRBJ2-2, is DVKVTQSSRYLVKRTGEKVFLECVQDMDHENMFWYRQDPGLGLRLIYFSYDVKMKEKGDIPEGYSVSREKKERFSLILESASTNQTSMYLCASSLGLAGHLNTGELFFGEGSRLTVL.

V usage is TRBV5-1 and J usage is TRBJ2-7, with TRBD2 matching over 11 bases. The germline V gene has CDR1 SGHRS and CDR2 YFSETQ. CDR3 size: 15 residues. Trimming took 7 bases from V and 7 from J; bases not matched to a gene: 13. The CDR3 is CASPIAGGGIWEQYF. In DNA form, the CDR3 reads TGCGCCAGCCCCATAGCGGGAGGGGGTATTTGGGAGCAGTACTTC. The complete variable domain, with remaining parts taken from reference TRBV5-1 and TRBJ2-7, reads KAGVTQTPRYLIKTRGQQVTLSCSPISGHRSVSWYQQTPGQGLQFLFEYFSETQRNKGNFPGRFSGRQFSNSRSEMNVSTLELGDSALYLCASPIAGGGIWEQYFGPGTRLTVT.

The V call is TRBV6-5, the J call TRBJ1-6; 7 nucleotides line up with TRBD1. J was trimmed by 4 bases and V by 6 bases; bases with no gene match: 3. The CDR3 totals 14 residues. Germline V CDR1 and CDR2: MNHEY, SVGAGI. The CDR3 coding sequence is TGTGCCAGCAGCCCGGGACAGTATAATTCACCCCTCCACTTT. It translates to CASSPGQYNSPLHF.